The 12 T cell receptor beta chains below all came from one sample that was sequenced in a study of response to subunit inactivated influenza vaccine. MiXCR, run by TCRdb on the RT-PCR reads, gives a single entry per CDR3 protein. The repertoire consists of about half a million distinct CDR3 sequences, with less than 30% occurring once and the leading ten covering approximately 2%. Sequenced here: CD4+ T cells sorted from PBMCs, sampled approximately 5 days after vaccination. The source is a man aged 50-59 years who received an inactivated influenza vaccine.

The V gene is TRBV7-7, the J gene TRBJ2-3; 11 bases line up with TRBD2. Germline V gene sequence: CDR1 SSHAT, CDR2 FNYEAQ (reference sequence). The CDR3 covers 18 residues. With 4 bases clipped from V and 0 bases from J, the junction kept 9 bases outside the gene matches. CDR3 in amino acids: CASSSHPRTSGSTDTQYF. CDR3 DNA sequence: TGTGCCAGCAGCTCACATCCACGGACTAGCGGGAGCACAGATACGCAGTATTTT.

V gene TRBV29-1 combines with J gene TRBJ2-3; a possible D gene is TRBD1 (6 bases). The CDR3 loop spans 16 amino acids. V dropped 2 bases and J dropped 2 bases, with 17 bases sitting between them. CDR1 and CDR2 (germline): SQVTM, ANQGSEA. This CDR3 is CSVEMVGTSSTDTQYF. CDR3 DNA sequence: TGCAGCGTTGAAATGGTGGGGACATCCTCCACAGATACGCAGTATTTT.

The table lists this clonotype with a few counts. V and J are TRBV7-8 and TRBJ1-2, with D possibly matching TRBD1 (5 bases). The CDR3 has 14 residues. The germline V gene has CDR1 SGHVS and CDR2 FQNEAQ. Trimming removed 5 bases from V and 3 bases from J, with 13 bases in between. CDR3 nucleotide sequence: TGTGCCAGCAGCCGGCGAGAAGGGGACTATGGCTACACCTTC. Protein sequence: CASSRREGDYGYTF.

This clonotype was seen a handful of times. The chain recombines TRBV12-3 or TRBV12-4 with TRBJ2-1; 13 bases map to TRBD2. V trimming: 7 bases; J trimming: 2 bases; junction bases outside the gene matches: 2. CDR3 length: 15 amino acids. This chain's CDR3 is CASITSGGAYNEQFF. Written as DNA, the CDR3 is TGTGCCAGCATTACTAGCGGGGGGGCCTACAATGAGCAGTTCTTC.

This clonotype was observed a few times. The gene calls are TRBV18 and TRBJ2-3; no definite D call. This CDR3 has 14 amino acids. V dropped 3 bases and J dropped 0 bases, with 7 bases sitting between them. Germline V gives CDR1 KGHSH, CDR2 LQKENI. This CDR3 reads CASSPVMSTDTQYF. CDR3 coding DNA: TGTGCCAGCTCACCTGTGATGAGCACAGATACGCAGTATTTT.

The chain links TRBV7-2 to TRBJ2-1; unclear D gene. Germline V gene sequence: CDR1 SGHTA, CDR2 FQGNSA. The length of the CDR3 is 13 residues. With 5 bases removed from V and 6 bases from J, the gap between germline ends came to 11 bases. CDR3 sequence reads: CASSGPLGNEQFF. The CDR3 bases are TGTGCCAGCAGCGGACCGTTGGGCAATGAGCAGTTCTTC.

This clonotype has a handful of counts. This chain uses TRBV29-1 with TRBJ2-1; a possible D gene is TRBD2 (5 bases). Germline values: CDR1 SQVTM, CDR2 ANQGSEA. CDR3 length: 17 amino acids. The germline V and J ends were trimmed by 3 bases and 0 bases, with 18 bases remaining between them. The CDR3 DNA reads TGCAGCGTTGAGACACTAGTCGGAAAAAGCTCCTACAATGAGCAGTTCTTC. Translation: CSVETLVGKSSYNEQFF.

This clonotype was seen a few times. The chain recombines TRBV15 with TRBJ2-1, with D unresolved. This CDR3 comprises 16 residues. Deletions cut 5 bases from V and 0 bases from J, with 14 bases between. Per germline, CDR1 LNHNV and CDR2 YYDKDF (reference sequence). The CDR3 spells CATSLPGRSSYNEQFF. CDR3 nucleotides: TGTGCCACCAGCCTGCCGGGTCGGAGCTCCTACAATGAGCAGTTCTTC. Combining the CDR3 with reference TRBV15 and TRBJ2-1 gives the whole variable domain DAMVIQNPRYQVTQFGKPVTLSCSQTLNHNVMYWYQQKSSQAPKLLFHYYDKDFNNEADTPDNFQSRRPNTSFCFLDIRSPGLGDTAMYLCATSLPGRSSYNEQFFGPGTRLTVL.

This clonotype has only a few counts. The genes are TRBV7-2 and TRBJ1-5; tentatively, D is TRBD1 (5 bases). This CDR3 has 16 amino acids. The V end lost 1 base, the J end lost 2 bases, and 12 bases lay between the germline ends. Germline V gene lookup returns CDR1 SGHTA and CDR2 FQGNSA. CDR3 DNA: TGTGCCAGCAGCTTAGGTGCGGGGGTTGGCAATCAGCCCCAGCATTTT. Translated: CASSLGAGVGNQPQHF.

CDR3 residues: CSALHSTDTQYF. CDR3 DNA sequence: TGCAGTGCTTTACACAGCACAGATACGCAGTATTTT. V gene TRBV20-1 combines with J gene TRBJ2-3; unclear D gene. The CDR3 extends over 12 amino acids. Germline V gives CDR1 DFQATT, CDR2 SNEGSKA (reference sequence). Trimming left V 5 bases short and J 0 bases short, with 6 bases between.

CDR3 region: CASSAWNYGYTF. As DNA, the CDR3 is TGTGCCAGCAGTGCTTGGAACTATGGCTACACCTTC. J is TRBJ1-2 and V is TRBV12-3 or TRBV12-4; D gene ambiguous. The V end was cut by 5 bases, the J end by 2 bases, with 6 bases between. This CDR3 has 12 residues.

This clonotype was observed a handful of times. The chain uses TRBV29-1 and TRBJ1-1; 11 nucleotides match TRBD1. The ends lost 5 bases at V and 5 bases at J; junction bases unmatched: 7. CDR3 length: 14 residues. Looked up from germline, CDR1 is SQVTM and CDR2 is ANQGSEA. Here the CDR3 reads CSVWTGGYRTEAFF. CDR3 nucleotides: TGCAGCGTTTGGACAGGGGGCTATAGGACTGAAGCTTTCTTT.